This entry lists 8 T cell receptor beta chains sequenced from one sample in a study of OX40 agonist ivuxolimab in advanced cancers. Using immunoSEQ multiplex PCR, the repertoire was profiled, and TCRdb retains in-frame clones only, with some absent. The sample shows roughly 70,000 clones, 86% of them seen only once. Source: CD4+ or CD8+ T cells sorted from blood, taken in a trial of the OX40 agonist ivuxolimab. The receptors originated from an adult with an advanced solid tumor such as melanoma, head and neck, liver or kidney cancer.

This chain connects TRBV6-1 to TRBJ1-2, with 7 bases that match TRBD1. The V and J ends lost 6 bases and 3 bases, in that order; junction bases with no gene match: 7. This CDR3 spans 14 amino acids. The germline gives CDR1 MNHNS, CDR2 SASEGT. CDR3 sequence reads: CASRIGGWDYGYTF. For the CDR3, the DNA is TGTGCCAGCAGGATAGGGGGCTGGGACTATGGCTACACCTTC.

V is TRBV5-1 and J is TRBJ1-2, with D tentatively TRBD1 (5 bases). Germline values: CDR1 SGHRS, CDR2 YFSETQ. The CDR3 loop spans 14 amino acids. V dropped 0 bases and J dropped 6 bases, with 12 bases sitting between them. CDR3 residues: CASSLAAGNDGYTF. The CDR3 DNA is TGCGCCAGCAGCTTGGCGGCAGGGAATGATGGCTACACCTTC.

The J gene is TRBJ2-5, the V gene TRBV7-2, with 8 bases aligning to TRBD1. CDR1 and CDR2 (germline): SGHTA, FQGNSA. V dropped 1 base and J dropped 2; count of bases not matched to a gene: 6. This CDR3 spans 16 amino acids. The chain's CDR3 is CASSLVSTGVQETQYF. DNA of the CDR3: TGTGCCAGCAGCTTAGTCTCGACAGGGGTACAAGAGACCCAGTACTTC.

The chain links TRBV15 to TRBJ1-2; TRBD1 agrees at 7 bases. V lost 1 base and J lost 4; bases outside the gene matches: 0. The CDR3 is 13 amino acids. Germline CDR1 is LNHNV and CDR2 is YYDKDF (reference sequence). CDR3 sequence (DNA): TGTGCCACCAGCAGAGCAGGGGGCTATGGCTACACCTTC. Its protein is CATSRAGGYGYTF.

J is TRBJ1-1 and V is TRBV4-1; D may be TRBD1 (5 bases). V was shortened by 0 bases and J by 10 bases, with 15 bases between the two germline ends. Germline V gene sequence: CDR1 MGHRA, CDR2 YSYEKL. The CDR3 loop spans 14 amino acids. CDR3 coding DNA: TGCGCCAGCAGCCAAGAATCGCAGGGTGGGAGAGCTTTCTTT. Translating it yields CASSQESQGGRAFF.

This clone was counted once. The CDR3 protein is CASWEQSSYEQYF. For the CDR3, the DNA is TGTGCCAGTTGGGAACAGTCCTCCTACGAGCAGTACTTC. The chain carries TRBV28 and TRBJ2-7, with D hard to call. Germline assignment: CDR1 MDHEN and CDR2 SYDVKM. The CDR3 extends over 13 amino acids. Trimming removed 9 bases from V and 0 bases from J, with 12 bases in between.

The chain recombines TRBV4-1 with TRBJ1-5; tentatively, D is TRBD1 (5 bases). There are 13 residues in the CDR3. CDR1 and CDR2 from the germline V gene are MGHRA and YSYEKL. The V end lost 5 bases, the J end lost 3 bases, and 8 bases lay between the germline ends. The CDR3 is CASSKGINQPQHF. CDR3 in DNA: TGCGCCAGCAGCAAGGGGATCAATCAGCCCCAGCATTTT.

The chain employs TRBV27 and TRBJ2-1; TRBD1 is a possible D gene (6 bases). The V end lost 7 bases, the J end lost 6 bases, and 28 bases lay between the germline ends. This CDR3 has 18 amino acids. Germline CDR1 and CDR2: MNHEY and SMNVEV (reference sequence). The CDR3 DNA is TGTGCCAGCAACCGATGGGTCCAGGGGCCCCCCATACTCAATGAGCAGTTCTTC. Its protein product is CASNRWVQGPPILNEQFF.